One and the same sample provided the 26 T cell receptor beta chains below, sequenced in a study of monozygotic twins with inflammatory bowel disease. Each CDR3 protein gets one entry in TCRdb, which reprocessed the 5' RACE reads and gives no DNA. Listed are approximately 400,000 distinct CDR3 sequences; about 2.3% falls within the top ten. The sequenced sample was blood. These receptors were collected from a human donor with ulcerative colitis or Crohn's disease, or a healthy co-twin of an affected twin (not recorded which).

The chain couples TRBV27 to TRBJ2-7. CDR3 length: 13 residues. Germline values: CDR1 MNHEY, CDR2 SMNVEV (reference sequence). This CDR3 reads CASSPTFSYEQYF.

J is TRBJ2-3 and V is TRBV4-3; absent DNA, TCRdb's TRBD2 call cannot be checked. The CDR3 length is 17 residues. Germline V gene data show CDR1 as LGHNA and CDR2 as YSLEER. Here the CDR3 reads CASSQDLKGGGTDTQYF.

V is TRBV7-2 and J is TRBJ2-7; the D gene TCRdb calls, TRBD2, cannot be checked with no DNA. The CDR3 is 14 amino acids. From germline, CDR1 is SGHTA and CDR2 FQGNSA. This chain's CDR3 is CASSRDWNNYEQYF.

The V and J genes are TRBV20-1 and TRBJ1-6. CDR3 length: 13 amino acids. In germline, CDR1 is DFQATT, CDR2 SNEGSKA (reference sequence). This CDR3 reads CSTGDYGHSPLHF.

CDR3: CASSQWEINREGLAKNIQYF. The chain is built from TRBV6-1 and TRBJ2-4; without DNA, the TCRdb call of TRBD1 cannot be checked. Germline CDR1 and CDR2: MNHNS and SASEGT. CDR3 length equals 20 residues.

V usage is TRBV6-1 and J usage is TRBJ1-4. This CDR3 comprises 17 residues. Per the germline V gene, CDR1 is MNHNS and CDR2 is SASEGT. CDR3 in amino acids: CASTPTAGPTANEKLFF.

The V gene is TRBV7-9, the J gene TRBJ2-3. The CDR3 spans 12 residues. Germline values: CDR1 SEHNR, CDR2 FQNEAQ (reference sequence). The CDR3 sequence: CASNQDTDTQYF. The variable domain in full, completed from reference TRBV7-9 and TRBJ2-3, reads DTGVSQNPRHKITKRGQNVTFRCDPISEHNRLYWYRQTLGQGPEFLTYFQNEAQLEKSRLLSDRFSAERPKGSFSTLEIQRTEQGDSAMYLCASNQDTDTQYFGPGTRLTVL.

CDR3 sequence: CASSRRGTLLNYEQYF. V and J are TRBV7-9 and TRBJ2-7; with no DNA, the TCRdb D assignment of TRBD2 cannot be verified. CDR1 is SEHNR and CDR2 is FQNEAQ in the germline V gene (reference sequence). The CDR3 consists of 16 residues.

This sequence joins TRBV5-1 and TRBJ1-3; TCRdb reports TRBD1, a call that lacks DNA to check it against. Germline CDR1 reads SGHRS; CDR2 reads YFSETQ. The CDR3 is 13 residues long. CDR3 in amino acids: CASKEGAQDTIYF. Based on the CDR3 plus reference TRBV5-1 and TRBJ1-3, the full variable domain is KAGVTQTPRYLIKTRGQQVTLSCSPISGHRSVSWYQQTPGQGLQFLFEYFSETQRNKGNFPGRFSGRQFSNSRSEMNVSTLELGDSALYLCASKEGAQDTIYFGEGSWLTVV.

This chain connects TRBV11-3 to TRBJ2-2; lacking DNA, the TRBD2 call made by TCRdb goes unchecked. This CDR3 comprises 15 residues. The germline CDR1 and CDR2 sequences are SGHNT and YENEEA. CDR3 sequence: CASSPVAGGTGELFF.

V and J are TRBV11-2 and TRBJ2-1; lacking DNA, the TRBD1 call made by TCRdb goes unchecked. Germline-derived CDR1 and CDR2 are SGHAT and FQNNGV. The CDR3 sequence is 16 residues long. The CDR3 sequence is CASSVNRGSGYNEQFF.

This CDR3 reads CASSVDASGMVNEQFF. The genes are TRBV9 and TRBJ2-1; TCRdb names TRBD2, which stays unverified in the absence of DNA. The CDR3 sequence is 16 residues long. CDR1 is SGDLS and CDR2 is YYNGEE in the germline V gene.

J is TRBJ2-3 and V is TRBV20-1; TCRdb names TRBD1, which stays unverified in the absence of DNA. Germline assignment: CDR1 DFQATT and CDR2 SNEGSKA (reference sequence). This CDR3 spans 15 amino acids. The CDR3 reads CSARDQGIPADTQYF.

The chain couples TRBV12-3 or TRBV12-4 to TRBJ2-5; lacking DNA, the TRBD1 call made by TCRdb goes unchecked. The CDR3 consists of 15 residues. CDR3 in amino acids: CASRYRELHQETQYF.

This rearrangement joins TRBV7-2 to TRBJ2-2; the D gene TCRdb calls, TRBD1, cannot be checked with no DNA. This CDR3 has 15 residues. Germline CDR1 SGHTA, CDR2 FQGNSA. Here the CDR3 reads CASSLEMTGYGELFF.

The V call is TRBV15, the J call TRBJ1-5; absent DNA, TCRdb's TRBD1 call cannot be checked. The germline gives CDR1 LNHNV, CDR2 YYDKDF (reference sequence). CDR3 length equals 14 residues. The CDR3 sequence is CATSMGQINQPQHF. Drawing the rest from reference TRBV15 and TRBJ1-5, the complete variable domain is DAMVIQNPRYQVTQFGKPVTLSCSQTLNHNVMYWYQQKSSQAPKLLFHYYDKDFNNEADTPDNFQSRRPNTSFCFLDIRSPGLGDTAMYLCATSMGQINQPQHFGDGTRLSIL.

V usage is TRBV11-2 and J usage is TRBJ2-7; TCRdb gives TRBD2 as the D gene, but with no DNA this cannot be confirmed. The germline gives CDR1 SGHAT, CDR2 FQNNGV. This CDR3 has 12 amino acids. The CDR3 loop is CASSPSFGEQYF.

This chain's CDR3 is CASSPGHRTDTQYF. The rearrangement uses TRBV4-3 and TRBJ2-3. Per germline, CDR1 LGHNA and CDR2 YSLEER. The CDR3 extends over 14 amino acids.

The chain has TRBV7-6 and TRBJ2-7; TCRdb lists TRBD1, though no DNA is available to test this call. CDR1 SGHVS and CDR2 FNYEAQ come from the germline V gene. The CDR3 loop spans 13 amino acids. This CDR3 is CASSKGQTYEQYF.

V usage is TRBV5-5 and J usage is TRBJ2-7; lacking DNA, the TRBD2 call made by TCRdb goes unchecked. Per germline, CDR1 SGHKS and CDR2 YYEKEE (reference sequence). The CDR3 runs to 14 residues. CDR3 loop: CASSPGLAGVEQYF.

The CDR3 sequence is CSARGSRTNTGELFF. The rearrangement links TRBV20-1 to TRBJ2-2. CDR1 and CDR2 from the germline V gene are DFQATT and SNEGSKA (reference sequence). The length of the CDR3 is 15 residues.

This chain connects TRBV5-6 to TRBJ1-5. The CDR3 is 16 residues long. Germline CDR1 is SGHDT and CDR2 is YYEEEE. CDR3 protein: CASSLWQGVDNQPQHF. Full variable domain (missing parts from reference TRBV5-6 and TRBJ1-5): DAGVTQSPTHLIKTRGQQVTLRCSPKSGHDTVSWYQQALGQGPQFIFQYYEEEERQRGNFPDRFSGHQFPNYSSELNVNALLLGDSALYLCASSLWQGVDNQPQHFGDGTRLSIL.

This chain joins TRBV2 and TRBJ2-4; the TRBD2 assignment by TCRdb is unverifiable without DNA. This CDR3 has 15 amino acids. Germline V gene sequence: CDR1 SNHLY, CDR2 FYNNEI. CDR3 in amino acids: CASRTLGTSGNIQYF. The full variable domain, in which reference TRBV2 and TRBJ2-4 provide the parts outside the CDR3, is EPEVTQTPSHQVTQMGQEVILRCVPISNHLYFYWYRQILGQKVEFLVSFYNNEISEKSEIFDDQFSVERPDGSNFTLKIRSTKLEDSAMYFCASRTLGTSGNIQYFGAGTRLSVL.

The chain employs TRBV7-7 and TRBJ2-2. Germline V gene sequence: CDR1 SSHAT, CDR2 FNYEAQ (reference sequence). The CDR3 runs to 14 residues. The CDR3 protein is CASSLTWGSGELFF.

The chain has TRBV7-9 and TRBJ1-2; TCRdb lists TRBD1, though no DNA is available to test this call. The CDR3 loop spans 13 amino acids. Germline V gene data show CDR1 as SEHNR and CDR2 as FQNEAQ (reference sequence). The CDR3 region is CASSLDWGNGYTF.

The chain has TRBV20-1 and TRBJ2-1; TCRdb's D call of TRBD1 is untestable without DNA. Germline CDR1 is DFQATT and CDR2 is SNEGSKA (reference sequence). This CDR3 is 15 amino acids long. CDR3: CSASGKRGRLGEQFF.